These T cell receptor beta chains were read from a single sample in a study of T cells in Graves' hyperthyroidism and ophthalmopathy. TCRdb reprocessed the multiplex PCR reads with MiXCR, giving one entry per CDR3 protein. The sample records about 590,000 distinct CDR3 sequences, around 16% being singletons. The sample consisted of blood. These receptors were collected from a woman aged 25 to 39 with Graves' hyperthyroidism. CDR3s leave out the opening cysteine and the closing phenylalanine or tryptophan. D genes are given only for firm matches.

D gene: -
J gene: TRBJ2-7
V gene: TRBV29-1
CDR3 protein: SVGVAQNYEQY

D gene: -
J gene: TRBJ2-7
V gene: TRBV28
CDR3 protein: ASSSHRDISYEQY

D gene: TRBD1
J gene: TRBJ1-1
V gene: TRBV6-1
CDR3 protein: ASSPGGGPNTEAF

D gene: -
J gene: TRBJ1-5
V gene: TRBV19
CDR3 protein: ASRAVDQPQH

D gene: -
J gene: TRBJ2-3
V gene: TRBV10-1
CDR3 protein: ASSEIEFGTQY

D gene: TRBD1
J gene: TRBJ1-4
V gene: TRBV28
CDR3 protein: ASGSAGQQNEKLF

D gene: TRBD2
J gene: TRBJ2-2
V gene: TRBV5-6
CDR3 protein: ASNTGPGLAANTGELF

D gene: -
J gene: TRBJ2-7
V gene: TRBV7-2
CDR3 protein: ASSRGPGAEYEQY

D gene: TRBD2
J gene: TRBJ2-2
V gene: TRBV7-8
CDR3 protein: ASSLVRTSRGYHTNTGELF

D gene: TRBD2
J gene: TRBJ2-1
V gene: TRBV30
CDR3 protein: AWRLLAGGPGNEQF

D gene: -
J gene: TRBJ2-5
V gene: TRBV24-1
CDR3 protein: ATSSQGLGETQY

D gene: -
J gene: TRBJ1-1
V gene: TRBV30
CDR3 protein: AWSVLETEAF

D gene: -
J gene: TRBJ2-1
V gene: TRBV27
CDR3 protein: ASSPNRAGGNEQF

D gene: -
J gene: TRBJ1-1
V gene: TRBV28
CDR3 protein: ASSLGADSEAF

D gene: -
J gene: TRBJ1-1
V gene: TRBV4-2
CDR3 protein: ASSQETDRNTEAF

D gene: -
J gene: TRBJ1-5
V gene: TRBV12-5
CDR3 protein: ASGLDGGGGQPQH

D gene: -
J gene: TRBJ2-2
V gene: TRBV14
CDR3 protein: ASSQRSRNTGELF

D gene: -
J gene: TRBJ2-1
V gene: TRBV7-2
CDR3 protein: ASSWLAEQF

D gene: -
J gene: TRBJ1-6
V gene: TRBV7-9
CDR3 protein: ASSQRGKYSPLH

D gene: TRBD1
J gene: TRBJ1-4
V gene: TRBV6-1
CDR3 protein: ASKVLPGQGNEKLF

D gene: TRBD1
J gene: TRBJ2-2
V gene: TRBV19
CDR3 protein: ASKDRGRDAGELF

D gene: -
J gene: TRBJ1-4
V gene: TRBV30
CDR3 protein: AWSNGGEKLF

D gene: TRBD1
J gene: TRBJ1-4
V gene: TRBV28
CDR3 protein: ASSSWQGASIEKLF

D gene: -
J gene: TRBJ1-1
V gene: TRBV20-1
CDR3 protein: SAIPNTEAF

D gene: TRBD1
J gene: TRBJ2-7
V gene: TRBV6-4
CDR3 protein: ASRQSRDRVSPFSYEQY

D gene: -
J gene: TRBJ2-7
V gene: TRBV4-2
CDR3 protein: ASSQVSASSYEQY

D gene: -
J gene: TRBJ2-7
V gene: TRBV29-1
CDR3 protein: SVVLGPLYEQY

D gene: -
J gene: TRBJ1-4
V gene: TRBV5-1
CDR3 protein: ASSLGGIGEKLF

D gene: TRBD2
J gene: TRBJ2-7
V gene: TRBV27
CDR3 protein: ASTRAGDYEQY

D gene: -
J gene: TRBJ2-1
V gene: TRBV24-1
CDR3 protein: ASSPGVSRNEQF

D gene: TRBD2
J gene: TRBJ2-1
V gene: TRBV20-1
CDR3 protein: SAAGLAHSYNEQF

D gene: TRBD1
J gene: TRBJ2-7
V gene: TRBV19
CDR3 protein: ASSRGQGQPYEQY

D gene: -
J gene: TRBJ2-3
V gene: TRBV5-1
CDR3 protein: ASSLPGTLSTDTQY

D gene: -
J gene: TRBJ2-7
V gene: TRBV7-3
CDR3 protein: ASSPGRGRVEQY

D gene: -
J gene: TRBJ2-1
V gene: TRBV4-3
CDR3 protein: ASSQDRTGAGNEQF

D gene: -
J gene: TRBJ1-5
V gene: TRBV7-2
CDR3 protein: ASSLVGPSNQPQH

D gene: -
J gene: TRBJ1-4
V gene: TRBV5-5
CDR3 protein: ASSLVDNEKLF